What follows are 15 T cell receptor beta chains derived from one specimen sequenced in a study of cytomegalovirus exposure and HLA in healthy donors. Vbeta (60) and Jbeta (13) primers were used in the PCR. Produced via immunoSEQ multiplex PCR; TCRdb's table is partial and in-frame only. The sample comprises 150,000 to 200,000 clones, about 76% of which are singletons, and approximately 2.4% rests with the top ten. The specimen sequenced was PBMCs. Receptors were obtained from a woman aged 40 to 50 in good health and CMV-seropositive.

The V and J genes are TRBV5-4 and TRBJ2-2, with a possible D match to TRBD2 (7 bases). The germline gives CDR1 SGHNT, CDR2 YYREEE (reference sequence). V lost 4 bases and J lost 2, with 15 bases in between. This CDR3 region has 16 residues. The CDR3 region has the DNA TGTGCCAGCAGCCCTGAGGGGGGGCCCAACACCGGGGAGCTGTTTTTT. It yields the protein CASSPEGGPNTGELFF.

The chain is built from TRBV9 and TRBJ2-4, with D possibly being TRBD1 (5 bases). Germline V gives CDR1 SGDLS, CDR2 YYNGEE. The V end lost 3 bases, the J end lost 7 bases, and 14 bases lay between the germline ends. This CDR3 comprises 14 residues. CDR3 sequence (DNA): TGTGCCAGCAGCGAGGGGTTAGCTTTTAACATTCAGTACTTC. It is translated as CASSEGLAFNIQYF.

This chain uses TRBV4-1 with TRBJ2-1; 7 bases fit TRBD1. Trimming took 2 bases from V and 3 from J; bases not matched to a gene: 4. The CDR3 is made up of 15 amino acids. Germline V gene lookup returns CDR1 MGHRA and CDR2 YSYEKL. The CDR3 DNA is TGCGCCAGCAGCCAATACGACAGGGTCTACAATGAGCAGTTCTTC. It specifies CASSQYDRVYNEQFF.

The chain combines TRBV4-3 with TRBJ1-2, with 9 bases identical to TRBD1. This CDR3 region has 14 residues. The V and J ends lost 4 bases and 5 bases, in that order; junction bases with no gene match: 5. Germline V gene data show CDR1 as LGHNA and CDR2 as YSLEER. This CDR3 is CASSPGTGRYGYTF. The CDR3 DNA sequence: TGCGCCAGCAGCCCCGGGACAGGGAGATATGGCTACACCTTC.

The rearrangement uses TRBV28 and TRBJ1-1; no clear D gene. The CDR3 totals 16 residues. CDR1 MDHEN and CDR2 SYDVKM come from the germline V gene. V was cut by 5 bases and J by 0 bases, with 16 bases left in between. The DNA for the CDR3 is TGTGCCAGCAGTCCCTCAGTCGTGTTAATGAACACTGAAGCTTTCTTT. It codes for CASSPSVVLMNTEAFF.

In this sample, this clone turned up a few times. The CDR3 protein is CASSDPSSYNEQFF. CDR3 nucleotides: TGTGCCAGCAGTGATCCCAGCTCCTACAATGAGCAGTTCTTC. J is TRBJ2-1 and V is TRBV2; no reliable D call. CDR1 SNHLY and CDR2 FYNNEI come from the germline V gene. The CDR3 contains 14 residues. Deletions cut 3 bases from V and 0 bases from J, with 6 bases between.

The sample holds a few counts of this clone. The chain links TRBV11-2 to TRBJ1-5; 7 bases are a match to TRBD1. CDR3 length: 15 amino acids. CDR1 is SGHAT and CDR2 is FQNNGV in the germline V gene. Trimming removed 5 bases from V and 5 bases from J; junction bases left unmatched: 9. The CDR3 here is CASSPRTGRDQPQHF. CDR3 coding DNA: TGTGCCAGCAGCCCGCGGACAGGACGGGATCAGCCCCAGCATTTT.

This chain uses TRBV7-9 with TRBJ1-5; a weak D match, TRBD1 (5 bases). V was shortened by 1 base and J by 0 bases, with 7 bases between the two germline ends. From germline, CDR1 is SEHNR and CDR2 FQNEAQ (reference sequence). The CDR3 consists of 15 residues. CDR3: CASSLGQHSNQPQHF. As DNA, the CDR3 is TGTGCCAGCAGCTTAGGACAGCATAGCAATCAGCCCCAGCATTTT.

The chain uses TRBV4-1 and TRBJ2-5; 12 nucleotides line up with TRBD2. V lost 2 bases and J lost 5; bases outside the gene matches: 15. The CDR3 is made up of 19 amino acids. Per the germline V gene, CDR1 is MGHRA and CDR2 is YSYEKL. CDR3 in DNA: TGCGCCAGCAGCCAAAACTCTAGCGGGGGGGCCATGAGTGAGGAGACCCAGTACTTC. Translated: CASSQNSSGGAMSEETQYF.

The chain joins TRBV18 to TRBJ1-1; TRBD1 might be the D (6 bases). Trimming took 6 bases from V and 1 from J, leaving 9 bases between them. Germline V CDR1 and CDR2: KGHSH, LQKENI. This CDR3 contains 13 residues. This CDR3 reads CASSGARNTEAFF. The DNA for the CDR3 is TGTGCCAGCTCGGGGGCGAGGAACACTGAAGCTTTCTTT.

This chain joins TRBV29-1 and TRBJ2-1, with 12 bases fitting TRBD2. Trimming took 4 bases from V and 7 from J; bases not matched to a gene: 17. Germline lookup yields CDR1 SQVTM and CDR2 ANQGSEA. This CDR3 is 18 amino acids long. The CDR3 spells CSVVLDRDLAGGWNEQFF. CDR3 bases: TGCAGCGTTGTTCTTGACAGGGATCTAGCGGGAGGGTGGAATGAGCAGTTCTTC.

This clone has only one observation. The V gene is TRBV5-1, the J gene TRBJ2-2, with 8 bases aligning to TRBD1. V was clipped by 4 bases and J by 7 bases; unmatched bases: 12. Germline V CDR1 and CDR2: SGHRS, YFSETQ. The length of the CDR3 is 16 residues. The CDR3 loop is CASSPSRQGLGGELFF. DNA of the CDR3: TGCGCCAGCAGCCCGAGCCGACAGGGGCTAGGCGGGGAGCTGTTTTTT.

This sequence joins TRBV28 and TRBJ1-2; a weak D match, TRBD1 (5 bases). V lost 6 bases and J lost 4, with 12 bases in between. Per the germline V gene, CDR1 is MDHEN and CDR2 is SYDVKM. The length of the CDR3 is 13 residues. The CDR3 spells CASRPDSFYGYTF. For the CDR3, the DNA is TGTGCCAGCAGACCTGACAGTTTCTATGGCTACACCTTC.

The CDR3 sequence is CASSLTSGRSNEQFF. DNA for the CDR3: TGTGCCAGCAGCCTGACTAGCGGGAGGAGTAATGAGCAGTTCTTC. The chain joins TRBV16 to TRBJ2-1, with TRBD2 matching 13 bases. The germline V gene encodes CDR1 KGHSY and CDR2 FQNENV. CDR3 length equals 15 residues. Germline trimming cut 4 bases from V and 7 bases from J; bases unmatched to any gene: 4. Filled out from reference TRBV16 and TRBJ2-1, the complete variable domain reads GEEVAQTPKHLVRGEGQKAKLYCAPIKGHSYVFWYQQVLKNEFKFLISFQNENVFDETGMPKERFSAKCLPNSPCSLEIQATKLEDSAVYFCASSLTSGRSNEQFFGPGTRLTVL.

The gene calls are TRBV5-6 and TRBJ1-2; D is undetermined. V lost 0 bases and J 4 bases, leaving 19 bases between the germline ends. Germline loops: CDR1 SGHDT, CDR2 YYEEEE. The CDR3 runs 17 residues. The CDR3 loop reads CASSLGQDYLSSYGYTF. DNA of the CDR3: TGTGCCAGCAGCTTGGGGCAGGATTATCTTTCGTCCTATGGCTACACCTTC.